A single sample is the source of the 3 T cell receptor beta chains below, sequenced in a study of T cell changes during pregnancy in multiple sclerosis. The repertoire was sequenced with immunoSEQ multiplex PCR; TCRdb's copy has only in-frame clones and lacks some. The table includes over 45,000 clones, more than 85% detected once. Sample: CD4+ T cells from peripheral blood mononuclear cells, taken in the third trimester of pregnancy. The origin of the receptors is a female donor with multiple sclerosis, enrolled in a pregnancy study.

The chain uses TRBV7-9 and TRBJ1-4, with D perhaps matching TRBD1 (5 bases). The CDR3 spans 13 residues. V lost 5 bases to trimming and J lost 8 bases, with 12 bases between them. Germline V lookup: CDR1 SEHNR, CDR2 FQNEAQ (reference sequence). Here the CDR3 DNA reads TGTGCCAGCAGCCTTCTGGGGCTGGAAAAACTGTTTTTT. This gives the protein CASSLLGLEKLFF.

The chain uses TRBV12-5 and TRBJ2-7; TRBD1 agrees at 8 bases. Germline CDR1 LGHNT, CDR2 FRNRAP. Trimming cost V 1 base and J 0 bases; bases outside gene matches: 5. The CDR3 runs to 16 residues. CDR3 DNA: TGTGCTAGTGGTTTGGGAACAGGGGGTTTCTCCTACGAGCAGTACTTC. Its translation is CASGLGTGGFSYEQYF.

The chain combines TRBV9 with TRBJ2-5, with 12 positions matching TRBD2. The CDR3 sequence is 18 residues long. Germline loops: CDR1 SGDLS, CDR2 YYNGEE. V lost 0 bases, J lost 2 bases, and 8 bases stayed unmatched. The CDR3 protein is CASSVGGLAGGFQETQYF. The CDR3 DNA sequence: TGTGCCAGCAGCGTAGGGGGGCTAGCGGGAGGGTTTCAAGAGACCCAGTACTTC.